Following are 8 T cell receptor beta chains from one sample sequenced in a study of blood T cell repertoires in COVID-19. Repertoires were generated with immunoSEQ multiplex PCR, while TCRdb's copy carries only in-frame clones and drops some. The data hold 300,000 or so clones, with around 88% observed a single time. Sequenced: peripheral blood. All receptors come from a woman in her thirties who had recovered from COVID-19.

The rearrangement uses TRBV10-3 and TRBJ2-2, with TRBD1 identical over 8 bases. The length of the CDR3 is 15 residues. V was clipped by 2 bases and J by 4 bases; unmatched bases: 3. CDR1 is ENHRY and CDR2 is SYGVKD in the germline V gene. The chain's CDR3 is CAISEGDRPTGELFF. CDR3 nucleotides: TGTGCCATCAGTGAGGGGGACAGGCCCACCGGGGAGCTGTTTTTT.

This clone was seen just once. V is TRBV9 and J is TRBJ1-4; 10 nucleotides align to TRBD1. This CDR3 spans 14 amino acids. The ends lost 4 bases at V and 5 bases at J; junction bases unmatched: 2. The germline gives CDR1 SGDLS, CDR2 YYNGEE. The CDR3 loop reads CASSPGQGNEKLFF. The CDR3 DNA is TGTGCCAGCAGCCCGGGACAGGGGAATGAAAAACTGTTTTTT.

The genes are TRBV28 and TRBJ1-5, with 9 bases lining up with TRBD1. V trimming: 5 bases; J trimming: 6 bases; junction bases outside the gene matches: 11. Germline loops: CDR1 MDHEN, CDR2 SYDVKM. This CDR3 has 16 amino acids. CDR3 sequence reads: CASSPPMDRGGQPQHF. The CDR3 DNA sequence: TGTGCCAGCAGTCCTCCTATGGACAGGGGTGGTCAGCCCCAGCATTTT.

The rearrangement links TRBV18 to TRBJ2-3; 8 positions match TRBD1. The CDR3 has 12 residues. Germline V gene sequence: CDR1 KGHSH, CDR2 LQKENI. The V segment lost 6 bases and the J segment 11 bases; nucleotides outside the gene matches: 7. The CDR3 protein is CASSLRGLEQYF. The CDR3 DNA follows: TGTGCCAGCTCCCTCAGGGGGCTGGAGCAGTATTTT.

The chain couples TRBV19 to TRBJ2-6; D unclear. V lost 10 bases and J 1 base, leaving 14 bases between the germline ends. CDR1 LNHDA and CDR2 SQIVND come from the germline V gene (reference sequence). The CDR3 sequence is 15 residues long. The CDR3 loop is CATLSMSSGANVLTF. The CDR3 nucleotides are TGTGCCACCCTATCCATGAGTTCTGGGGCCAACGTCCTGACTTTC. Variable domain in full (rest from reference TRBV19 and TRBJ2-6): DGGITQSPKYLFRKEGQNVTLSCEQNLNHDAMYWYRQDPGQGLRLIYYSQIVNDFQKGDIAEGYSVSREKKESFPLTVTSAQKNPTAFYLCATLSMSSGANVLTFGAGSRLTVL.

J is TRBJ1-3 and V is TRBV2, with D perhaps matching TRBD1 (6 bases). Germline V gene lookup returns CDR1 SNHLY and CDR2 FYNNEI. The CDR3 runs 15 residues. V lost 4 bases to trimming and J lost 2 bases, with 12 bases between them. The CDR3 sequence: CASSGTAGTGNTIYF. CDR3 nucleotide sequence: TGTGCCAGCAGTGGGACAGCGGGAACTGGAAACACCATATATTTT.

In DNA form, the CDR3 reads TGTGCCAGCAGCTTGGCCGGGGGGGCCGTCTACGAGCAGTACTTC. Protein: CASSLAGGAVYEQYF. V gene TRBV5-5 combines with J gene TRBJ2-7; 8 positions agree with TRBD2. J lost 3 bases, V lost 0 bases, and 5 bases had no gene match. The CDR3 length is 15 residues. Germline assignment: CDR1 SGHKS and CDR2 YYEKEE (reference sequence).

The rearrangement uses TRBV5-4 and TRBJ1-5; D remains unclear. Trimming took off 0 bases at V and 0 bases at J, with 7 bases between the two ends. The CDR3 has 15 amino acids. Germline CDR1 reads SGHNT; CDR2 reads YYREEE (reference sequence). The CDR3 bases are TGTGCCAGCAGCTTGGCCGGGAATAGCAATCAGCCCCAGCATTTT. Its translation: CASSLAGNSNQPQHF. Full variable domain (outside the CDR3, taken from reference TRBV5-4 and TRBJ1-5): ETGVTQSPTHLIKTRGQQVTLRCSSQSGHNTVSWYQQALGQGPQFIFQYYREEENGRGNFPPRFSGLQFPNYSSELNVNALELDDSALYLCASSLAGNSNQPQHFGDGTRLSIL.